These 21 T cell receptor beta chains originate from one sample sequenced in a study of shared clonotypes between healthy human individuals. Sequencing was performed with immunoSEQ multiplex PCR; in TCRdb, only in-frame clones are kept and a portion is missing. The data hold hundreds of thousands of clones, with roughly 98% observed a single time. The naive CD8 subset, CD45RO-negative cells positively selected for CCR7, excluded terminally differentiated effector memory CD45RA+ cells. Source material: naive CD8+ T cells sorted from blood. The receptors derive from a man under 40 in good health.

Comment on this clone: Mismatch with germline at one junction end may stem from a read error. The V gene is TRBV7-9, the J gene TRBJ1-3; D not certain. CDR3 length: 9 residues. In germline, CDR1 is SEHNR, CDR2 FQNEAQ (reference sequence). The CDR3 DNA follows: TGTGCCAGCAGCGACGACCTAAATTTT. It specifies CASSDDLNF.

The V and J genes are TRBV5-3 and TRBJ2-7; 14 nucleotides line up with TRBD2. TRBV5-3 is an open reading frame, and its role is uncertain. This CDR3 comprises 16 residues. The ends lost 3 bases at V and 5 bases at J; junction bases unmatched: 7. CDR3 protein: CARSSTGTSGRHEQYF. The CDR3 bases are TGTGCCAGAAGCTCGACCGGGACTAGCGGGAGACACGAGCAGTACTTC.

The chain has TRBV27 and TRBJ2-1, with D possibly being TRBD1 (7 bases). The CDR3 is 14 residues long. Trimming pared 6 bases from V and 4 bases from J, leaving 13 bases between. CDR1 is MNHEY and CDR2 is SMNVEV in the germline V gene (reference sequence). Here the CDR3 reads CASSPGGGYNEQFF. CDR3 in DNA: TGTGCCAGCAGCCCAGGGGGAGGATACAATGAGCAGTTCTTC.

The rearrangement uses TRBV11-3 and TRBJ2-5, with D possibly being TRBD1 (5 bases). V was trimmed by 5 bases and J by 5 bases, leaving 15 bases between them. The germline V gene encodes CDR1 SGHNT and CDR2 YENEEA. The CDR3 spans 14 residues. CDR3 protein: CASSPRGQGETQYF. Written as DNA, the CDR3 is TGTGCCAGCAGCCCTCGTGGGCAGGGTGAGACCCAGTACTTC.

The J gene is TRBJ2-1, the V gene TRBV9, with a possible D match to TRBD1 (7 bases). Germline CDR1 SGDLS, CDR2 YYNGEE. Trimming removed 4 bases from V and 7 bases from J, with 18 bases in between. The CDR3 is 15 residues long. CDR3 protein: CASSPWRGRGNEQFF. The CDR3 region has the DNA TGTGCCAGCAGCCCGTGGAGGGGGCGCGGGAATGAGCAGTTCTTC.

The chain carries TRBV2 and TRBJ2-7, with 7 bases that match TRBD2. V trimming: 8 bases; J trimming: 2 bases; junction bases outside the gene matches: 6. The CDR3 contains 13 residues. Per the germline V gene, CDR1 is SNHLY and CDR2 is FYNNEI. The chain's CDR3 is CASGGGYPYEQYF. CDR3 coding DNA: TGTGCCAGCGGGGGGGGATATCCCTACGAGCAGTACTTC.

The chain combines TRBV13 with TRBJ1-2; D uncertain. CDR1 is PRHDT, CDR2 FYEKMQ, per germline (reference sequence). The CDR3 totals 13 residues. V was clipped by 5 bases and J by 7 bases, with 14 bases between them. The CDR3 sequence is CASSLGASGGYTF. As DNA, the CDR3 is TGTGCCAGCAGCCTCGGCGCGTCGGGTGGCTACACCTTC.

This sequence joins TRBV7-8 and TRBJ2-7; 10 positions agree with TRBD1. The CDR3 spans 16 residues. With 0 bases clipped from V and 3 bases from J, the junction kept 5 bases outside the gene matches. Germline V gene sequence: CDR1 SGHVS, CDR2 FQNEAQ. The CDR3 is CASSLAGGQGIYEQYF. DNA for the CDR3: TGTGCCAGCAGCTTAGCGGGGGGACAGGGGATCTACGAGCAGTACTTC.

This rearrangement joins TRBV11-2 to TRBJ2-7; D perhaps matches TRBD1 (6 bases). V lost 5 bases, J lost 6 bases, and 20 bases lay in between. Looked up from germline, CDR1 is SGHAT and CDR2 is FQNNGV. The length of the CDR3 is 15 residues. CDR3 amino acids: CASSTQTGSGLEQYF. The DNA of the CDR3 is TGTGCCAGCAGCACCCAAACAGGGAGTGGCCTCGAGCAGTACTTC. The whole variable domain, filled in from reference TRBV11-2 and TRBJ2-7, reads EAGVAQSPRYKIIEKRQSVAFWCNPISGHATLYWYQQILGQGPKLLIQFQNNGVVDDSQLPKDRFSAERLKGVDSTLKIQPAKLEDSAVYLCASSTQTGSGLEQYFGPGTRLTVT.

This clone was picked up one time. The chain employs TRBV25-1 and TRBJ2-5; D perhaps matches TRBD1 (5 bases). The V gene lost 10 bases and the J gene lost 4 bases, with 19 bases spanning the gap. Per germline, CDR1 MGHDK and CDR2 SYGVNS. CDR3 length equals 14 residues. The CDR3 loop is CAIRPDGGAETQYF. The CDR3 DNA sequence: TGTGCCATCCGCCCGGACGGTGGGGCAGAGACCCAGTACTTC.

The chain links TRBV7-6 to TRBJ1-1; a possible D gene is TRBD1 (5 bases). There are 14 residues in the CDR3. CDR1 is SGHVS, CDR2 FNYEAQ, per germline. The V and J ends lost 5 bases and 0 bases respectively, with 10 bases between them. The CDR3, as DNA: TGTGCCAGCAGCCCGAAGACAGTGAACACTGAAGCTTTCTTT. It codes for CASSPKTVNTEAFF.

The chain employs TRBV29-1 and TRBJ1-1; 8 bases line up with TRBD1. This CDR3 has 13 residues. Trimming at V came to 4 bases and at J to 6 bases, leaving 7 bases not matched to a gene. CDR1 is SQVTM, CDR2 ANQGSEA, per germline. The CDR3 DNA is TGCAGCGTTGTACCAGGGGGCGTTCCTGAAGCTTTCTTT. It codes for CSVVPGGVPEAFF. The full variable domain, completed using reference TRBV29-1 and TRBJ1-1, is SAVISQKPSRDICQRGTSLTIQCQVDSQVTMMFWYRQQPGQSLTLIATANQGSEATYESGFVIDKFPISRPNLTFSTLTVSNMSPEDSSIYLCSVVPGGVPEAFFGQGTRLTVV.

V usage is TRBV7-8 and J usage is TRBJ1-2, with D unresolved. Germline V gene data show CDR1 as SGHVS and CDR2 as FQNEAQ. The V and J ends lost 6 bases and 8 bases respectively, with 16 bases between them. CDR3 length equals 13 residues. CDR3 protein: CASSSNALFGYTF. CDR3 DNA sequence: TGTGCCAGCAGTTCTAACGCCCTCTTCGGCTACACCTTC.

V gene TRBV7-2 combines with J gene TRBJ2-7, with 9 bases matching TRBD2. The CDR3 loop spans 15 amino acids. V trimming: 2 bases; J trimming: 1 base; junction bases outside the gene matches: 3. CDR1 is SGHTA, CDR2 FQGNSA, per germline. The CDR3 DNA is TGTGCCAGCAGCTTATCCCTAGCGGGATCCTACGAGCAGTACTTC. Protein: CASSLSLAGSYEQYF.

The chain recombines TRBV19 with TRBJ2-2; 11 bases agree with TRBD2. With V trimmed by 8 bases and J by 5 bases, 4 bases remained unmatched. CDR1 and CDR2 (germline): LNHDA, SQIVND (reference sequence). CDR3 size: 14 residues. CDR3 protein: CASGRLAGTGELFF. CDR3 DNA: TGTGCCAGTGGCAGACTAGCGGGAACCGGGGAGCTGTTTTTT.

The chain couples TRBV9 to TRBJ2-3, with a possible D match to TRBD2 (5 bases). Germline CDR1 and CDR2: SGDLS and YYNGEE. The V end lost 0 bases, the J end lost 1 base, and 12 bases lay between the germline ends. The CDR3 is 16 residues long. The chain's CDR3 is CASSVEGGLGTDTQYF. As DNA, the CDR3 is TGTGCCAGCAGCGTAGAAGGCGGACTGGGCACAGATACGCAGTATTTT.

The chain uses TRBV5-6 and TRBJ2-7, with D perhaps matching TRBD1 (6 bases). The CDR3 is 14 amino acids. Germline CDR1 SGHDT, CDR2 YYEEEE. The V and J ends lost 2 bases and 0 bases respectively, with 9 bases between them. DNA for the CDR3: TGTGCCAGCAGCTTCTTGGACAGCTCCTACGAGCAGTACTTC. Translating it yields CASSFLDSSYEQYF.

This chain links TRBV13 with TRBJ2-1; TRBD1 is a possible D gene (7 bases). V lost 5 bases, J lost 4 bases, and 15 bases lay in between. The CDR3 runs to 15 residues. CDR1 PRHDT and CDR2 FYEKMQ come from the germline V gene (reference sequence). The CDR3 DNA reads TGTGCCAGCAGCCGAACGCGGGACAGTTACAATGAGCAGTTCTTC. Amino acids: CASSRTRDSYNEQFF. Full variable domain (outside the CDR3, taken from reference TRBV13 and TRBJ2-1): AAGVIQSPRHLIKEKRETATLKCYPIPRHDTVYWYQQGPGQDPQFLISFYEKMQSDKGSIPDRFSAQQFSDYHSELNMSSLELGDSALYFCASSRTRDSYNEQFFGPGTRLTVL.

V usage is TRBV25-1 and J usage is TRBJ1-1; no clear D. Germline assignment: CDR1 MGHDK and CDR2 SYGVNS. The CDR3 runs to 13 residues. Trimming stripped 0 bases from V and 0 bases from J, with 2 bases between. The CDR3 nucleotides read TGTGCCAGCAGTGAATACTTGAACACTGAAGCTTTCTTT. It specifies CASSEYLNTEAFF.

The CDR3 loop is CASSPAGPLNTQYF. The CDR3, as DNA: TGTGCCAGCTCACCAGCTGGACCCCTCAATACGCAGTATTTT. The rearrangement joins TRBV18 to TRBJ2-3; D unclear. CDR1 is KGHSH, CDR2 LQKENI, per germline. The V end lost 2 bases, the J end lost 7 bases, and 13 bases lay between the germline ends. There are 14 residues in the CDR3.

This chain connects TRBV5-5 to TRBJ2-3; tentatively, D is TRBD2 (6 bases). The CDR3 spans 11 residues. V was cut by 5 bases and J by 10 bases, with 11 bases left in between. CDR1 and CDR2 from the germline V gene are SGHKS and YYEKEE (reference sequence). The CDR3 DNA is TGTGCCAGCAGTTTCAGGGACTCGCAGTATTTT. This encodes CASSFRDSQYF.